These T cell receptor beta chains were read from a single sample in a study of cytomegalovirus exposure and HLA in healthy donors. The protocol was immunoSEQ multiplex PCR, while the TCRdb copy is restricted to in-frame clones and leaves out a portion. Of around 300,000 clones in the sample, around two thirds were seen once. Sequenced sample: PBMCs. The source is a female donor in good health and CMV-seronegative. CDR3s include the opening cysteine and the closing phenylalanine or tryptophan. Fields, in order: D gene, V gene, J gene, clone size, CDR3 protein, CDR3 DNA. A D gene is named only where the DNA matches it firmly. Size is omitted from some rows. Given values are once, few, many or a class for expanded clones.

-	TRBV6-5	TRBJ2-7	-	CASSASTGFYEQYF	TGTGCCAGCAGTGCCTCAACAGGGTTCTACGAGCAGTACTTC
TRBD1	TRBV5-4	TRBJ1-2	-	CASSLVTGEYGYTF	TGTGCCAGCAGCTTGGTTACAGGGGAGTACGGCTACACCTTC
TRBD1	TRBV28	TRBJ1-5	-	CASSWPGQGGQPQHF	TGTGCCAGCAGCTGGCCCGGACAGGGAGGTCAGCCCCAGCATTTT
-	TRBV18	TRBJ1-1	-	CASSPPRSTEAFF	TGTGCCAGCTCACCACCGCGGAGCACTGAAGCTTTCTTT
-	TRBV19	TRBJ1-1	-	CATSTGLGTEAFF	TGTGCCACATCGACAGGCCTGGGTACTGAAGCTTTCTTT
-	TRBV7-7	TRBJ2-6	-	CASSLSHSGANVLTF	TGTGCTAGCAGCTTATCACACTCTGGGGCCAACGTCCTGACTTTC
TRBD1	TRBV9	TRBJ1-2	-	CASSPRTGGGVDGYTF	TGTGCCAGCAGCCCGCGGACAGGGGGCGGGGTGGATGGCTACACCTTC
-	TRBV19	TRBJ2-1	-	CASSKVRDLLGTEFF	TGTGCCAGTTCTAAGGTGCGGGATCTACTTGGAACAGAGTTCTTC
-	TRBV7-9	TRBJ1-1	few	CASSPRAGATSNTEAFF	TGTGCCAGCAGCCCGCGGGCGGGGGCGACGAGTAACACTGAAGCTTTCTTT
TRBD1	TRBV6-5	TRBJ2-1	few	CASSAPRQGYNEQFF	TGTGCCAGCAGTGCTCCGAGACAGGGGTACAATGAGCAGTTCTTC
-	TRBV7-2	TRBJ1-5	-	CASSGGHVSNQPQHF	TGTGCCAGCAGCGGGGGACACGTTAGCAATCAGCCCCAGCATTTT
-	TRBV4-1	TRBJ1-5	-	CASSQDPGSSNQPQHF	TGCGCCAGCAGCCAAGACCCAGGGTCTAGCAATCAGCCCCAGCATTTT
TRBD2	TRBV9	TRBJ2-3	-	CASSPRAGRVADTQYF	TGTGCCAGCAGCCCGCGAGCGGGGAGGGTAGCAGATACGCAGTATTTT
-	TRBV18	TRBJ2-1	-	CASSPRDSTYNEQFF	TGTGCCAGCTCACCCCGGGACTCGACCTACAATGAGCAGTTCTTC